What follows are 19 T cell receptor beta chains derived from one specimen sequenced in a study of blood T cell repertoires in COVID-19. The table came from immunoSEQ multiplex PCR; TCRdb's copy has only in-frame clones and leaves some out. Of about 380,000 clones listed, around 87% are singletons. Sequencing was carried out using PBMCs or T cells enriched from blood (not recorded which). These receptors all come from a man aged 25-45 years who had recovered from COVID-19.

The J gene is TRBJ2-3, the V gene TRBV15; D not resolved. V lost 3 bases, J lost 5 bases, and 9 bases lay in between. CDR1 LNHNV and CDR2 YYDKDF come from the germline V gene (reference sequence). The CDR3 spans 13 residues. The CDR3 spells CATSSPAGDTQYF. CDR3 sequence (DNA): TGTGCCACCAGCAGCCCAGCAGGAGATACGCAGTATTTT.

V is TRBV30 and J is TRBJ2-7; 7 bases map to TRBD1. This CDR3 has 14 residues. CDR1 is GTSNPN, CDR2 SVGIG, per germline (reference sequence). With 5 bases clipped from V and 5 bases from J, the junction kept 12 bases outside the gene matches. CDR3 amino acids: CAWGTGTVPNEQYF. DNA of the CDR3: TGTGCCTGGGGAACCGGGACAGTGCCCAACGAGCAGTACTTC. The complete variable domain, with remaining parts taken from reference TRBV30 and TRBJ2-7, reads SQTIHQWPATLVQPVGSPLSLECTVEGTSNPNLYWYRQAAGRGLQLLFYSVGIGQISSEVPQNLSASRPQDRQFILSSKKLLLSDSGFYLCAWGTGTVPNEQYFGPGTRLTVT.

The CDR3 DNA reads as TGTGCCAGCAGTTACTCTTCGGGGGGCCTCAACTATGGCTACACCTTC. Protein: CASSYSSGGLNYGYTF. The chain links TRBV6-5 to TRBJ1-2; D might be TRBD1 (6 bases). The V gene's germline CDR1 is MNHEY and CDR2 SVGAGI. The V end was cut by 0 bases, the J end by 2 bases, with 13 bases between. CDR3 length: 16 residues.

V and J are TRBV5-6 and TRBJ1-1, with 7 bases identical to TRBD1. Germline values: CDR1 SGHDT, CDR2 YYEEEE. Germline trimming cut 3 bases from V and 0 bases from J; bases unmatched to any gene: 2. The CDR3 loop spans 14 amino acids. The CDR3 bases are TGTGCCAGCAGCTCAGGACAGGTGAACACTGAAGCTTTCTTT. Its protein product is CASSSGQVNTEAFF.

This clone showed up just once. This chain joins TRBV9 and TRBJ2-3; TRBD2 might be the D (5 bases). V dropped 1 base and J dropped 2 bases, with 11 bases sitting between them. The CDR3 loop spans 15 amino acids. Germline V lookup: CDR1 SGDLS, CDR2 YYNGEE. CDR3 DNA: TGTGCCAGCAGCGTATTGGGAGATTCCACAGATACGCAGTATTTT. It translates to CASSVLGDSTDTQYF.

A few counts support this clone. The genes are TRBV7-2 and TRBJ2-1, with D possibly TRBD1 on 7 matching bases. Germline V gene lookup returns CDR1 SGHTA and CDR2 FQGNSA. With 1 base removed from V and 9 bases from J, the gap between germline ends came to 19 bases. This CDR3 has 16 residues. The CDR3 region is CASSLGGAGRGTEQFF. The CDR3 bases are TGTGCCAGCAGCTTAGGGGGGGCTGGCAGGGGGACTGAGCAGTTCTTC. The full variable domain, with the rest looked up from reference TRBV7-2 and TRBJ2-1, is GAGVSQSPSNKVTEKGKDVELRCDPISGHTALYWYRQSLGQGLEFLIYFQGNSAPDKSGLPSDRFSAERTGGSVSTLTIQRTQQEDSAVYLCASSLGGAGRGTEQFFGPGTRLTVL.

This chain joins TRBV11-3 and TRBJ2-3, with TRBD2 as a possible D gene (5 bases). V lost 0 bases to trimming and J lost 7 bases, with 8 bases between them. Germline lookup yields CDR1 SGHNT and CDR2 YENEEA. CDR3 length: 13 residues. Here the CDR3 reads CASSLDGGYTQYF. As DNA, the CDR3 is TGTGCCAGCAGCTTAGACGGAGGTTATACGCAGTATTTT.

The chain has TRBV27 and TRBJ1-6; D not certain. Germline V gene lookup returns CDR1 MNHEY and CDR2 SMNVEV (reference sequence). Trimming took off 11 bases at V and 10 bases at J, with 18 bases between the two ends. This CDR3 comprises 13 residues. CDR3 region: CAGSPVFGSPLHF. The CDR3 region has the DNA TGTGCCGGCTCCCCGGTTTTCGGGTCACCCCTCCACTTT.

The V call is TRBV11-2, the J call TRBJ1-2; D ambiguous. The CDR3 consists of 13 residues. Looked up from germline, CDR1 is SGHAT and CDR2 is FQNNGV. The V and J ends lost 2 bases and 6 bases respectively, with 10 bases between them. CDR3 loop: CASSLSLRDGYTF. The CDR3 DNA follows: TGTGCCAGCAGCTTATCCCTCCGGGATGGCTACACCTTC.

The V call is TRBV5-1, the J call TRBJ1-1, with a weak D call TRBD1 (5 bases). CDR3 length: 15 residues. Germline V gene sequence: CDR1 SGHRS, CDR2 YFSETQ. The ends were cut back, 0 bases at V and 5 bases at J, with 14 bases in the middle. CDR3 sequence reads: CASSLALGGTTEAFF. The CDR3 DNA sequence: TGCGCCAGCAGCTTGGCCCTTGGGGGGACGACTGAAGCTTTCTTT. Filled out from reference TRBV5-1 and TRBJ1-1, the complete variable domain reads KAGVTQTPRYLIKTRGQQVTLSCSPISGHRSVSWYQQTPGQGLQFLFEYFSETQRNKGNFPGRFSGRQFSNSRSEMNVSTLELGDSALYLCASSLALGGTTEAFFGQGTRLTVV.

CDR3 sequence: CASSLVNRGHTEAFF. CDR3 nucleotides: TGCGCCAGCAGCTTGGTCAACAGGGGGCACACTGAAGCTTTCTTT. The J gene is TRBJ1-1, the V gene TRBV5-1; 9 bases are a match to TRBD1. Germline values: CDR1 SGHRS, CDR2 YFSETQ. V dropped 0 bases and J dropped 3; count of bases not matched to a gene: 3. This CDR3 is built from 15 residues.

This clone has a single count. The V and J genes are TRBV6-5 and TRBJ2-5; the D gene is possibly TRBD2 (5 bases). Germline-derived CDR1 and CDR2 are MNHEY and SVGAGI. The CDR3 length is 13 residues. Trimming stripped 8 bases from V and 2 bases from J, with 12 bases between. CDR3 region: CASRRTFQETQYF. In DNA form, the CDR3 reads TGTGCCAGCCGCCGGACTTTTCAAGAGACCCAGTACTTC.

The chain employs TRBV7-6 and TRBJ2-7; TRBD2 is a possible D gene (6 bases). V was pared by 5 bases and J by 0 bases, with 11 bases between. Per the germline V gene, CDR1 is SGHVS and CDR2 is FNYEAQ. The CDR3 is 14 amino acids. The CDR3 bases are TGTGCCAGCAGCGCGGGACTCCTCTCCTACGAGCAGTACTTC. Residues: CASSAGLLSYEQYF.

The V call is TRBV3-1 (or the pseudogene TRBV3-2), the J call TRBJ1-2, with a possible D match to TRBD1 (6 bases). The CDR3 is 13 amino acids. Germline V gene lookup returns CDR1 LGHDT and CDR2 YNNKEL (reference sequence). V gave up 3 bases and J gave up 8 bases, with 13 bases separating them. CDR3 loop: CASSQGNGGGYTF. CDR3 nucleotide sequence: TGTGCCAGCAGCCAGGGAAATGGGGGCGGCTACACCTTC.

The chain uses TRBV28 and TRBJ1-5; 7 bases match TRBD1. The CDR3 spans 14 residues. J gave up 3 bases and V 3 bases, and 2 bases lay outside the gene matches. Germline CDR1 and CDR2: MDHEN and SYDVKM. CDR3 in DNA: TGTGCCAGCAGTTTGACAGGGAACAATCAGCCCCAGCATTTT. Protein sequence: CASSLTGNNQPQHF.

In DNA form, the CDR3 reads TGTGCCAGCAGCCAAGGGGGCAGTTTTAGCTCTGGGGCCAACGTCCTGACTTTC. Translation: CASSQGGSFSSGANVLTF. This chain joins TRBV3-1 (or the pseudogene TRBV3-2) and TRBJ2-6; perhaps TRBD1 as D (5 bases). This CDR3 has 18 amino acids. Germline loops: CDR1 LGHDT, CDR2 YNNKEL (reference sequence). V lost 1 base, J lost 0 bases, and 13 bases lay in between.

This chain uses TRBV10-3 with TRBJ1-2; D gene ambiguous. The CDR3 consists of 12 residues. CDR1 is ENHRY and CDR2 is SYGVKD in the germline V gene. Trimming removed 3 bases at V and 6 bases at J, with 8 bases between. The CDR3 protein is CAISDRGDGYTF. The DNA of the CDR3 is TGTGCCATCAGTGACAGAGGTGATGGCTACACCTTC.

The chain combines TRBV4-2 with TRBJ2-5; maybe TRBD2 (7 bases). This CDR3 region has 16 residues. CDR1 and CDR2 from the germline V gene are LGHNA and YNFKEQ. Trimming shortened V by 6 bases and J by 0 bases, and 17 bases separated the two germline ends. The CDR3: CASRGGVGAHQETQYF. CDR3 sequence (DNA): TGTGCCAGCAGAGGGGGGGTGGGGGCCCACCAAGAGACCCAGTACTTC.

CDR3 in DNA: TGTGCCAGCAGCCACAGGGAGGACTATGGCTACACCTTC. Translated, it gives CASSHREDYGYTF. J is TRBJ1-2 and V is TRBV14; D might be TRBD1 (5 bases). CDR1 SGHDN and CDR2 FVKESK come from the germline V gene. There are 13 residues in the CDR3. The V end was cut by 3 bases, the J end by 3 bases, with 8 bases between.